This T cell receptor beta chain was found in a study of cytomegalovirus exposure and HLA in healthy donors. Points from the study as a whole: A later analysis linked a missense DCLRE1C variant to TCR beta V- and J-gene trimming. Earlier results showed most TCR beta V segments being productive about 87% or about 30% of the time.

Note on this clone: Its antigen is unidentified.

Germline V gene data show CDR1 as LGHNA and CDR2 as YNFKEQ. The V gene lost 0 bases and the J gene lost 1 base, with 10 bases spanning the gap. This CDR3 contains 16 residues. The PCR was carried out with 60 Vbeta primers and 13 Jbeta primers. Assay: immunoSEQ multiplex PCR; the TCRdb copy retains only in-frame clones and omits some. The profile shows about 180,000 clones, about four fifths of them singletons. Healthy bone marrow donors made up the donor group. The receptor was isolated from a woman in her 30s in good health and CMV-seronegative. The sequencing sample was made of PBMCs. The chain recombines TRBV4-2 with TRBJ1-3, with D possibly matching TRBD1 (5 bases). As DNA, the CDR3 is TGTGCCAGCAGCCAAGATGGAAGGGGTTCTGGAAACACCATATATTTT. This encodes CASSQDGRGSGNTIYF.